These 26 T cell receptor beta chains share one sample of origin, sequenced in a study of blood T cell repertoires in COVID-19. The data were produced by immunoSEQ multiplex PCR, yet TCRdb's version contains in-frame clones alone and is incomplete. The profile shows approximately 170,000 clones, 84% of them singletons. The sequencing input was PBMCs or T cells enriched from blood (not recorded which). Receptor source: a woman aged 45-65 years who had recovered from COVID-19.

The chain links TRBV7-9 to TRBJ1-3; TRBD1 aligns across 7 bases. CDR1 is SEHNR and CDR2 is FQNEAQ in the germline V gene (reference sequence). The CDR3 consists of 15 residues. Germline trimming cut 7 bases from V and 0 bases from J; bases unmatched to any gene: 6. This CDR3 reads CASTRDSSSGNTIYF. CDR3 nucleotide sequence: TGTGCCAGCACCAGGGACAGCAGCTCTGGAAACACCATATATTTT. The complete variable domain, with remaining parts taken from reference TRBV7-9 and TRBJ1-3, reads DTGVSQNPRHKITKRGQNVTFRCDPISEHNRLYWYRQTLGQGPEFLTYFQNEAQLEKSRLLSDRFSAERPKGSFSTLEIQRTEQGDSAMYLCASTRDSSSGNTIYFGEGSWLTVV.

V and J are TRBV28 and TRBJ1-2, with a weak D call TRBD1 (5 bases). Germline loops: CDR1 MDHEN, CDR2 SYDVKM. The CDR3 is made up of 12 amino acids. V was cut by 8 bases and J by 8 bases, with 15 bases left in between. The CDR3 bases are TGTGCCAGCCGGAGGGGCTTCTTGGGCTACACCTTC. It translates to CASRRGFLGYTF.

This chain uses TRBV7-2 with TRBJ1-5, with 8 bases fitting TRBD1. V dropped 3 bases and J dropped 7; count of bases not matched to a gene: 8. This CDR3 is 15 amino acids long. From germline, CDR1 is SGHTA and CDR2 FQGNSA. The CDR3 loop reads CASSLTSQGGQPQHF. The DNA of the CDR3 is TGTGCCAGCAGCTTGACCTCACAGGGGGGACAGCCCCAGCATTTT. Together with reference TRBV7-2 and TRBJ1-5, the CDR3 gives the full variable domain: GAGVSQSPSNKVTEKGKDVELRCDPISGHTALYWYRQSLGQGLEFLIYFQGNSAPDKSGLPSDRFSAERTGGSVSTLTIQRTQQEDSAVYLCASSLTSQGGQPQHFGDGTRLSIL.

This rearrangement joins TRBV7-2 to TRBJ2-2, with a possible D match to TRBD2 (5 bases). The V and J ends lost 2 bases and 5 bases respectively, with 12 bases between them. The germline V gene has CDR1 SGHTA and CDR2 FQGNSA. CDR3 length: 15 amino acids. The CDR3, as DNA: TGTGCCAGCAGCTTAACATCTCCGGGGACCGGGGAGCTGTTTTTT. It codes for CASSLTSPGTGELFF.

J is TRBJ1-1 and V is TRBV7-3; 9 bases match TRBD1. This CDR3 region has 15 residues. Germline V CDR1 and CDR2: SGHTA, FQGTGA. Losses at the gene ends were 3 bases for V and 1 base for J; bases not matched to a gene: 3. Here the CDR3 DNA reads TGTGCCAGCAGCTTGCAGACAGGGGGGAACACTGAAGCTTTCTTT. Encoded protein: CASSLQTGGNTEAFF.

In its sample, this clone was seen once. The chain has TRBV5-6 and TRBJ1-5, with TRBD1 identical over 8 bases. Germline lookup yields CDR1 SGHDT and CDR2 YYEEEE. The CDR3 extends over 14 amino acids. Trimming took 3 bases from V and 7 from J; bases not matched to a gene: 6. The CDR3 DNA reads TGTGCCAGCAGCTCCAGACAGGGGATGCAGCCCCAGCATTTT. Its translation: CASSSRQGMQPQHF. Full variable domain (rest looked up from reference TRBV5-6 and TRBJ1-5): DAGVTQSPTHLIKTRGQQVTLRCSPKSGHDTVSWYQQALGQGPQFIFQYYEEEERQRGNFPDRFSGHQFPNYSSELNVNALLLGDSALYLCASSSRQGMQPQHFGDGTRLSIL.

The chain employs TRBV2 and TRBJ1-1; 8 bases match TRBD1. Germline values: CDR1 SNHLY, CDR2 FYNNEI. Germline trimming cut 7 bases from V and 5 bases from J; bases unmatched to any gene: 9. The CDR3 length is 14 residues. This chain's CDR3 is CASNVDRAVTEAFF. The CDR3 DNA reads as TGTGCCAGCAATGTGGACAGGGCGGTTACTGAAGCTTTCTTT.

CDR3 in amino acids: CASTENGGLGSSYNEQFF. The CDR3, as DNA: TGTGCCAGCACCGAGAATGGGGGCCTAGGGAGCTCCTACAATGAGCAGTTCTTC. The chain carries TRBV5-6 and TRBJ2-1; D perhaps matches TRBD1 (6 bases). Looked up from germline, CDR1 is SGHDT and CDR2 is YYEEEE. The germline V and J ends were trimmed by 6 bases and 0 bases, with 22 bases remaining between them. The CDR3 length is 18 residues.

The gene calls are TRBV27 and TRBJ2-7; 14 bases match TRBD2. Germline CDR1 is MNHEY and CDR2 is SMNVEV (reference sequence). The CDR3 length is 17 residues. The J segment lost 7 bases and the V segment lost 5 bases, leaving 13 bases of the junction unmatched. CDR3 residues: CASSLNTGLAGVGEQYF. The CDR3 coding sequence is TGTGCCAGCAGTCTAAACACGGGACTAGCGGGAGTGGGGGAGCAGTACTTC.

This chain joins TRBV24-1 and TRBJ1-6; D is unclear. CDR3 size: 13 residues. CDR1 KGHDR and CDR2 SFDVKD come from the germline V gene. Trimming stripped 0 bases from V and 7 bases from J, with 3 bases between. CDR3 bases: TGTGCCACCAGTGATTTGCCGAATTCACCCCTCCACTTT. This translates into CATSDLPNSPLHF.

A note on this clone: An end of the junction does not agree with germline; a read error may underlie this. At the DNA level, this CDR3 is encoded by other sequences in the same sample as well. V is TRBV7-2 and J is TRBJ2-1; D not resolved. This CDR3 is built from 11 residues. Germline V gene sequence: CDR1 SGHTA, CDR2 FQGNSA. CDR3 loop: CASSFKNEQFF. The CDR3 DNA is TGTGCCAGTAGCTTCAAAAATGAGCAGTTCTTC.

This clone appeared a few times. Other DNA sequences in the sample encode the same CDR3. This chain joins TRBV9 and TRBJ2-5; TRBD2 aligns across 7 bases. Germline V gene lookup returns CDR1 SGDLS and CDR2 YYNGEE. The CDR3 covers 14 residues. Unmatched junction bases numbered 2, after V lost 2 bases and J lost 1 base. The CDR3 reads CASSVGGIQETQYF. CDR3 nucleotides: TGTGCCAGCAGCGTCGGGGGGATCCAAGAGACCCAGTACTTC.

The rearrangement links TRBV5-1 to TRBJ2-3, with 9 bases matching TRBD1. Germline CDR1 reads SGHRS; CDR2 reads YFSETQ. The J segment lost 4 bases and the V segment lost 0 bases, leaving 9 bases of the junction unmatched. The CDR3 sequence is 17 residues long. DNA for the CDR3: TGCGCCAGCAGCTTGGTAGGGACAGGGTCCTTCGCAGATACGCAGTATTTT. Its translation is CASSLVGTGSFADTQYF.

The V call is TRBV6-5, the J call TRBJ1-1; weak D call: TRBD1 (5 bases). V lost 6 bases and J 7 bases, leaving 12 bases between the germline ends. The CDR3 covers 12 residues. Per the germline V gene, CDR1 is MNHEY and CDR2 is SVGAGI. CDR3 protein: CASSTGGVEAFF. The DNA for the CDR3 is TGTGCCAGCAGCACAGGTGGGGTTGAAGCTTTCTTT.

This chain links TRBV3-1 (or the pseudogene TRBV3-2) with TRBJ2-5; TRBD2 agrees at 9 bases. The trim removed 11 bases at V and 5 bases at J, leaving 12 bases unmatched. Germline CDR1 reads LGHDT; CDR2 reads YNNKEL (reference sequence). The CDR3 extends over 14 amino acids. The CDR3 loop reads CAPSHGRGGETQYF. The CDR3, as DNA: TGTGCCCCCAGCCACGGGCGGGGGGGGGAGACCCAGTACTTC.

This clone has just a few counts. The genes are TRBV7-9 and TRBJ1-2; D gene uncertain. There are 14 residues in the CDR3. The V end was cut by 2 bases, the J end by 5 bases, with 12 bases between. From germline, CDR1 is SEHNR and CDR2 FQNEAQ (reference sequence). The CDR3 DNA sequence: TGTGCCAGCAGCTTACACGTCGGGGTTTATGGCTACACCTTC. It specifies CASSLHVGVYGYTF.

V is TRBV11-3 and J is TRBJ1-1; unclear D gene. The CDR3 length is 12 residues. V was shortened by 6 bases and J by 1 base, with 6 bases between the two germline ends. Germline V gives CDR1 SGHNT, CDR2 YENEEA. CDR3 amino acids: CASRARNTEAFF. In nucleotides, the CDR3 is TGTGCCAGCAGGGCCAGGAACACTGAAGCTTTCTTT.

The chain has TRBV7-8 and TRBJ2-6, with D maybe TRBD1 (6 bases). The V end was cut by 4 bases, the J end by 0 bases, with 16 bases between. Germline V gives CDR1 SGHVS, CDR2 FQNEAQ. The CDR3 has 18 amino acids. The CDR3 spells CASSWTVPELSGANVLTF. The CDR3 bases are TGTGCCAGCAGCTGGACAGTCCCTGAACTCTCTGGGGCCAACGTCCTGACTTTC.

The chain carries TRBV19 and TRBJ1-5; 7 bases agree with TRBD1. There are 12 residues in the CDR3. J was trimmed by 10 bases and V by 10 bases; bases with no gene match: 10. Germline assignment: CDR1 LNHDA and CDR2 SQIVND (reference sequence). The chain's CDR3 is CATRQGITPQHF. As DNA, the CDR3 is TGTGCCACAAGACAGGGAATCACTCCCCAGCATTTT. The whole variable domain, remainder taken from reference TRBV19 and TRBJ1-5, is DGGITQSPKYLFRKEGQNVTLSCEQNLNHDAMYWYRQDPGQGLRLIYYSQIVNDFQKGDIAEGYSVSREKKESFPLTVTSAQKNPTAFYLCATRQGITPQHFGDGTRLSIL.

This rearrangement joins TRBV5-4 to TRBJ2-5; the match to TRBD1 covers 10 bases. The CDR3 contains 15 residues. V trimming: 4 bases; J trimming: 2 bases; junction bases outside the gene matches: 5. Germline loops: CDR1 SGHNT, CDR2 YYREEE (reference sequence). This CDR3 reads CASSLGQGRQETQYF. The CDR3 region has the DNA TGTGCCAGCAGCCTGGGACAGGGGAGGCAAGAGACCCAGTACTTC. Full variable domain (outside the CDR3, taken from reference TRBV5-4 and TRBJ2-5): ETGVTQSPTHLIKTRGQQVTLRCSSQSGHNTVSWYQQALGQGPQFIFQYYREEENGRGNFPPRFSGLQFPNYSSELNVNALELDDSALYLCASSLGQGRQETQYFGPGTRLLVL.

This clone has a handful of counts. The J gene is TRBJ2-3, the V gene TRBV18, with D tentatively TRBD2 (6 bases). This CDR3 has 13 amino acids. Trimming left V 8 bases short and J 0 bases short, with 9 bases between. From germline, CDR1 is KGHSH and CDR2 LQKENI. As DNA, the CDR3 is TGTGCCAGCGCGGAGGGGAGCACAGATACGCAGTATTTT. It translates to CASAEGSTDTQYF.

The genes are TRBV6-4 and TRBJ2-2, with 8 bases matching TRBD2. Unmatched junction bases numbered 5, after V lost 1 base and J lost 4 bases. From germline, CDR1 is MRHNA and CDR2 SNTAGT. The CDR3 runs to 16 residues. The CDR3 region is CASSDFPAGGTGELFF. The CDR3 DNA is TGTGCCAGCAGTGACTTTCCGGCGGGAGGCACCGGGGAGCTGTTTTTT.

J is TRBJ2-1 and V is TRBV7-2; D is perhaps TRBD1 (6 bases). The V gene's germline CDR1 is SGHTA and CDR2 FQGNSA. The CDR3 has 14 amino acids. V was cut by 1 base and J by 6 bases, with 10 bases left in between. Here the CDR3 reads CASSLGGHVNEQFF. CDR3 DNA: TGTGCCAGCAGCTTAGGGGGACATGTCAATGAGCAGTTCTTC. Full variable domain (missing parts from reference TRBV7-2 and TRBJ2-1): GAGVSQSPSNKVTEKGKDVELRCDPISGHTALYWYRQSLGQGLEFLIYFQGNSAPDKSGLPSDRFSAERTGGSVSTLTIQRTQQEDSAVYLCASSLGGHVNEQFFGPGTRLTVL.

The chain is built from TRBV4-1 and TRBJ2-2, with D possibly being TRBD2 (5 bases). The CDR3 runs 17 residues. The V and J ends lost 0 bases and 6 bases respectively, with 17 bases between them. In germline, CDR1 is MGHRA, CDR2 YSYEKL. CDR3: CASSQEGKGMGAGELFF. The CDR3, as DNA: TGCGCCAGCAGCCAAGAGGGGAAGGGAATGGGAGCCGGGGAGCTGTTTTTT.

The gene calls are TRBV7-2 and TRBJ1-1; D is undetermined. Germline V gene sequence: CDR1 SGHTA, CDR2 FQGNSA. V was cut by 7 bases and J by 0 bases, with 15 bases left in between. This CDR3 has 15 residues. CDR3: CASTPFAGMNTEAFF. The CDR3 DNA reads as TGTGCCAGCACCCCGTTCGCGGGGATGAACACTGAAGCTTTCTTT.

The V call is TRBV7-2, the J call TRBJ2-3; 9 bases agree with TRBD2. CDR1 is SGHTA and CDR2 is FQGNSA in the germline V gene. This CDR3 spans 13 amino acids. Germline trimming cut 6 bases from V and 7 bases from J; bases unmatched to any gene: 5. The CDR3 DNA is TGTGCCAGCAGAGTTAGCGGGGGAAATACGCAGTATTTT. Translating gives CASRVSGGNTQYF.